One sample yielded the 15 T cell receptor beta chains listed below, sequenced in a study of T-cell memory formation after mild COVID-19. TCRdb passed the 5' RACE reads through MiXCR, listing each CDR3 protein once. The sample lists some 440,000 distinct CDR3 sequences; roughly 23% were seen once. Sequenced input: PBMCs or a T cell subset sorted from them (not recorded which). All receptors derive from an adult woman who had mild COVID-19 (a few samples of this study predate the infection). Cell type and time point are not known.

CDR3 nucleotide sequence: TGTGCCTGGAGTGTATGGGGGAGCACAGATACGCAGTATTTT. Residues: CAWSVWGSTDTQYF. The genes are TRBV30 and TRBJ2-3; D might be TRBD1 or TRBD2, each matching 5 bases. Germline V lookup: CDR1 GTSNPN, CDR2 SVGIG (reference sequence). Trimming stripped 0 bases from V and 0 bases from J, with 7 bases between. The CDR3 contains 14 residues.

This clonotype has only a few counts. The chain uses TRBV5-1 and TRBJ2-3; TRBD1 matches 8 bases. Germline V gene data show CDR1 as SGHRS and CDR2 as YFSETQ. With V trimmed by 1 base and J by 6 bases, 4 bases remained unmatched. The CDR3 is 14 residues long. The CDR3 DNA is TGCGCCAGCAGCTTGAGGACAGGGTCGGATACGCAGTATTTT. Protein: CASSLRTGSDTQYF.

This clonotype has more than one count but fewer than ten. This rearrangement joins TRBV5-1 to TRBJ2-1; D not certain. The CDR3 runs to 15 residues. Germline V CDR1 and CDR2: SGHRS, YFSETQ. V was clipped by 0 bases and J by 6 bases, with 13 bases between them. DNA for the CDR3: TGCGCCAGCAGCTTGGGAGCCCAGCTTTCCAATGAGCAGTTCTTC. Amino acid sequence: CASSLGAQLSNEQFF. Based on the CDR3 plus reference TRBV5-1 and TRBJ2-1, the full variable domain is KAGVTQTPRYLIKTRGQQVTLSCSPISGHRSVSWYQQTPGQGLQFLFEYFSETQRNKGNFPGRFSGRQFSNSRSEMNVSTLELGDSALYLCASSLGAQLSNEQFFGPGTRLTVL.

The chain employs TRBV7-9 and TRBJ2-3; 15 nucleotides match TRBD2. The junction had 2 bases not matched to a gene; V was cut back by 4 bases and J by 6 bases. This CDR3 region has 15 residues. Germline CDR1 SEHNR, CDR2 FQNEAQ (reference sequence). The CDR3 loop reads CASSYGTSGGDTQYF. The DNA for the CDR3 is TGTGCCAGCAGCTACGGGACTAGCGGGGGGGATACGCAGTATTTT.

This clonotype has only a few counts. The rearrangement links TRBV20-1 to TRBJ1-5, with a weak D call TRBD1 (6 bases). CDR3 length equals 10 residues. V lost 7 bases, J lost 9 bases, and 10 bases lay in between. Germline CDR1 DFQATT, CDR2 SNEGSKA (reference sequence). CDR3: CSVGGGPQHF. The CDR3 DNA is TGCAGTGTCGGAGGGGGGCCCCAGCATTTT.

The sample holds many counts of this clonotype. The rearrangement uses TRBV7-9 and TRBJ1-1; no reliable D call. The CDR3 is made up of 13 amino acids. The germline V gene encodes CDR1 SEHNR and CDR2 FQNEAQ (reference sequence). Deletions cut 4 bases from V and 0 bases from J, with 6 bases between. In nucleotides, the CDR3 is TGTGCCAGCAGCTCGACGGTGAACACTGAAGCTTTCTTT. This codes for CASSSTVNTEAFF.

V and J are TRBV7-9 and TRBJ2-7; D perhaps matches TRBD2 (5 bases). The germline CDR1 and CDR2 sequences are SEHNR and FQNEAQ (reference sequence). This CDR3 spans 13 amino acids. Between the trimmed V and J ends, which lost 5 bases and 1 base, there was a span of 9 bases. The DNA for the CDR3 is TGTGCCAGCAGCGATGGGAGATCCTACGAGCAGTACTTC. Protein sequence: CASSDGRSYEQYF.

This CDR3 is CASSVVGANVLTF. Here the CDR3 DNA reads TGTGCCAGCAGCGTCGTAGGGGCCAACGTCCTGACTTTC. This chain links TRBV7-8 with TRBJ2-6; D gene ambiguous. V dropped 5 bases and J dropped 4 bases, with 6 bases sitting between them. The V gene's germline CDR1 is SGHVS and CDR2 FQNEAQ. CDR3 length: 13 residues.

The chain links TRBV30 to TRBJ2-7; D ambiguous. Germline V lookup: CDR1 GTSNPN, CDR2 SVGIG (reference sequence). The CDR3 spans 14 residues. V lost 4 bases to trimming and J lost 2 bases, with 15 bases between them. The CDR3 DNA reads TGTGCCTGGATTAAGAGTAATTATGCCTACGAGCAGTACTTC. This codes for CAWIKSNYAYEQYF. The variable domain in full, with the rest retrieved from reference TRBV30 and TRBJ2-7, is SQTIHQWPATLVQPVGSPLSLECTVEGTSNPNLYWYRQAAGRGLQLLFYSVGIGQISSEVPQNLSASRPQDRQFILSSKKLLLSDSGFYLCAWIKSNYAYEQYFGPGTRLTVT.

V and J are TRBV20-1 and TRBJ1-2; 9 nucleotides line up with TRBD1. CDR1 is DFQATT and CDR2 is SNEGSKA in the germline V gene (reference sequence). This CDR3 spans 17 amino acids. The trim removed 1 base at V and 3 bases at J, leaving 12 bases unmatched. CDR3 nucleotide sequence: TGCAGTGCTAGAGTCGTAGTGGTGGACAGGGGATACTATGGCTACACCTTC. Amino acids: CSARVVVVDRGYYGYTF.

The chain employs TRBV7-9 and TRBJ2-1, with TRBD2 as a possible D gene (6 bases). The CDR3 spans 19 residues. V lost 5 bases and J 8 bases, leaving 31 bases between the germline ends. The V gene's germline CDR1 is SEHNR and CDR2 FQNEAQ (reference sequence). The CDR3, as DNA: TGTGCCAGCAGCACCCACCGGGGGAGCGTGGCGGGCTCCGAGTATGAGCAGTTCTTC. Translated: CASSTHRGSVAGSEYEQFF.

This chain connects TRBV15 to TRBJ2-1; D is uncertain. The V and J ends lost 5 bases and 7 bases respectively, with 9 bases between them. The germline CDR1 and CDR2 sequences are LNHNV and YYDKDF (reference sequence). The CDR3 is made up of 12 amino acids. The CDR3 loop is CATSVSRNEQFF. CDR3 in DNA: TGTGCCACCAGCGTCTCTCGGAATGAGCAGTTCTTC.

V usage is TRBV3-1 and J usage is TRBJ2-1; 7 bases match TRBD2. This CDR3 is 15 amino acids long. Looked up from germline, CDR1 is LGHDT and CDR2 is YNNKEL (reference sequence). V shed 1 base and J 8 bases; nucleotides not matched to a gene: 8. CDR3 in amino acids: CASSQVAGVMDEQFF. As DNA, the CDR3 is TGTGCCAGCAGCCAAGTGGCGGGAGTTATGGATGAGCAGTTCTTC.

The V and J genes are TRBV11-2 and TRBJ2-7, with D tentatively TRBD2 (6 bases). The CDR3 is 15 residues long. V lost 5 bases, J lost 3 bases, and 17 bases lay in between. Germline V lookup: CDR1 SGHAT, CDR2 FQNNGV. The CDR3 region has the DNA TGTGCCAGCAGCGTTTTAACGGAGGGCTTCTACGAGCAGTACTTC. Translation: CASSVLTEGFYEQYF.

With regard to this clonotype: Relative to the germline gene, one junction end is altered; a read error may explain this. Here the CDR3 DNA reads TGTGCCAGTTCTTACCCCTACTCCTCCGAGCAGTACTTC. It yields the protein CASSYPYSSEQYF. The chain uses TRBV3-1 and TRBJ2-7, with D hard to call. CDR3 length equals 13 residues. CDR1 is LGHDT, CDR2 YNNKEL, per germline (reference sequence).